This T cell receptor (beta chain) was sequenced during a study of control samples from healthy donors and cancer patients. The germline V gene has CDR1 SGHNT and CDR2 YENEEA. The CDR3 has 17 residues. Trimming left V 0 bases short and J 10 bases short, with 19 bases between. The count of this clone is one. The method was immunoSEQ multiplex PCR; TCRdb's version includes in-frame clones alone and lacks a portion of them. Found here are 60,000 to 95,000 clones, roughly 89% of them singletons; the top ten hold approximately 9.8%. V and J are TRBV11-3 and TRBJ1-6; possible D gene TRBD1, 5 bases. The sequence derives from a woman between 45 and 65 years old with colorectal cancer. What was sequenced was PBMCs. CDR3 sequence (DNA): TGTGCCAGCAGCTTAGAGGGGGTTTGTCAGGGAGGATCACCCCTCCACTTT. Translating it yields CASSLEGVCQGGSPLHF.